Included here is one T cell receptor beta chain sequence, with context. Which antigen it targets is not known. No quality values exist for individual bases; no much larger clone is one base distant. These data are taken from a study of blood T cell repertoires in COVID-19 (dated by TCRdb to between 2020 and 2021). Looking at the study overall: Collaborator samples came from the United States, Italy and Spain and covered acute and convalescent phases of COVID-19. The material from the prospective study consisted of cDNA or gDNA derived from T cells, B-cell-depleted T cells, or PBMCs. The dataset comprised deeply sampled blood TCRbeta repertoires from subjects exposed to, actively infected with, or recovered from COVID-19. The repertoires were released in a freely available public database meant as a resource for research on the immune response to SARS-CoV-2. The samples were drawn from the first 160 participants of the ongoing ImmuneRACE study and from some 1,300 subjects provided by 6 global collaborators. Sample metadata almost always included a de-identified subject ID, COVID-19 status, age in years and sex. Where available, HLA class I and class II types were obtained from metadata supplied by the sample provider rather than from assay-based typing. The investigation overall reported the following: The amount of clinical and demographic metadata varied by source and participant and was provided uncurated.

TCRbeta CDR3 regions were amplified from genomic DNA using the immunoSEQ Assay, a bias-controlled multiplex PCR. The source study handled its data this way. The number of nucleated cells in each sample was estimated by amplification of reference gene primers within the assay. Sequence reads were collapsed and filtered to measure the absolute abundance of every unique TCRbeta CDR3 rearrangement. For each sample, productive Simpson clonality was calculated by taking the square root of Simpson's diversity index across productive rearrangements. Here the immuneACCESS table is served through TCRdb, limited to in-frame sequences with V and J called. Missing clones are a known gap in these copies; in checked studies unresolved V genes cover under half, and the rest lacks a known reason. The V and J calls and the clone size are those of that table, but D and trimming were determined from the DNA. The sample table lists about 190,000 clones, roughly four fifths of them with a count of one. The top ten constitute approximately 6.2% of the sample.

Each collaborating institution followed its own protocols to collect whole blood in K2EDTA tubes. For TCRbeta analysis, collaborators shipped samples as frozen whole blood, isolated PBMCs, or DNA extracted from either of those sample types. Source material: peripheral blood. The sequence came from a woman aged 40 to 55 with acute or convalescent COVID-19.

The CDR3 region: CASRLVVGVRPNEQFF. The nucleotide sequence reads TGTGCAAGTCGCTTAGTAGTAGGGGTTAGGCCCAATGAGCAGTTCTTC. The chain uses TRBV12-2 and TRBJ2-1; the table calls TRBD1, which could not be checked here. TRBV12-2 is described as a pseudogene. From cysteine to phenylalanine, the CDR3 is 16 amino acids long. Only CDR3 DNA remains: 48 bases, in frame from the first base.